The present TCR beta chain was sequenced within a study of shared clonotypes between healthy human individuals. Note on this clone: Its target is unknown.

The donors, healthy adults who were HIV-negative, had experienced no recent acute infections or vaccinations. Both subsets, CD45RA+ naive and CD45RA-negative memory, were split from the CD4+ cells. Study outcomes and limitations: When compared with the clonotypes that were shared by all four sorted-subset donors, the non-shared clonotypes turned out to have lower generation probabilities.

The protocol was immunoSEQ multiplex PCR, while the TCRdb copy is restricted to in-frame clones and leaves out a portion. The data contain roughly 520,000 clones, around 95% of them singletons. This receptor was identified in a woman aged 30 to 39 in good health. Sequencing used naive CD4+ T cells sorted from blood. Subset in this sample: CD45RA+ positively selected.

The CDR3 DNA reads TGTGCCAGCAGTACCATAGGCCGATGGACTAGCGGGAGGGCCTTCTCCTACAATGAGCAGTTCTTC. As protein: CASSTIGRWTSGRAFSYNEQFF. The rearrangement links TRBV28 to TRBJ2-1; 15 bases fit TRBD2. The CDR3 consists of 22 residues. V was clipped by 5 bases and J by 0 bases; unmatched bases: 17. CDR1 is MDHEN and CDR2 is SYDVKM in the germline V gene. Supplemented by reference TRBV28 and TRBJ2-1, the full variable domain reads DVKVTQSSRYLVKRTGEKVFLECVQDMDHENMFWYRQDPGLGLRLIYFSYDVKMKEKGDIPEGYSVSREKKERFSLILESASTNQTSMYLCASSTIGRWTSGRAFSYNEQFFGPGTRLTVL.